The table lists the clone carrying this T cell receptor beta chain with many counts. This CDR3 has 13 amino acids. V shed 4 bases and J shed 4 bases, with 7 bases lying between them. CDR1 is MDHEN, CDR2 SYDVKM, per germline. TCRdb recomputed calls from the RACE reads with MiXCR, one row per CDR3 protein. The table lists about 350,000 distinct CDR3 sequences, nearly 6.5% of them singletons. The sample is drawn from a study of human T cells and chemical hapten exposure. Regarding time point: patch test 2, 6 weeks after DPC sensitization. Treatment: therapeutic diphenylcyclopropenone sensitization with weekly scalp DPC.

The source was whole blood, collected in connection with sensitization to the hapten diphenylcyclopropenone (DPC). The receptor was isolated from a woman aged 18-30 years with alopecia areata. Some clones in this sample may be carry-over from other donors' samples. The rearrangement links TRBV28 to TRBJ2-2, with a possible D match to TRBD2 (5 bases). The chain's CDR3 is CASSSRGTGELFF. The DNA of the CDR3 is TGTGCCAGCAGTTCCCGGGGCACCGGGGAGCTGTTTTTT.